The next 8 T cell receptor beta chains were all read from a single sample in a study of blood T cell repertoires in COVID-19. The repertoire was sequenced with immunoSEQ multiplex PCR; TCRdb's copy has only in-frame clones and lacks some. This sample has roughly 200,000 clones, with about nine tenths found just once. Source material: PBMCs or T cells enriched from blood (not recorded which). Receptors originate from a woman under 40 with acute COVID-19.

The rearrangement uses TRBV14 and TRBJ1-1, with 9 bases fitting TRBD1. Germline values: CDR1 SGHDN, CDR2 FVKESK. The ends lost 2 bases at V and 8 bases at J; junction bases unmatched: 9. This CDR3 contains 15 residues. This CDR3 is CASSQTLRGQGEAFF. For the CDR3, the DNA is TGTGCCAGCAGCCAAACATTACGGGGACAGGGCGAAGCTTTCTTT.

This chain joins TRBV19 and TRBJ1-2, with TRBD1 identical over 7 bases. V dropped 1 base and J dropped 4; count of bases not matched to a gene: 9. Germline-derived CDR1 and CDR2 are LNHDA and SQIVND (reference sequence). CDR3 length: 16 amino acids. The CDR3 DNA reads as TGTGCCAGTAGTATAGCCCCCGGACAGGCGGCCTATGGCTACACCTTC. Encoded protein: CASSIAPGQAAYGYTF.

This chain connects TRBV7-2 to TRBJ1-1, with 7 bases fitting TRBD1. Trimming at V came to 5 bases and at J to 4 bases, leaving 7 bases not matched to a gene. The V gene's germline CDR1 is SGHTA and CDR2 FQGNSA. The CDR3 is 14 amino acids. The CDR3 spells CASSIQGTGTEAFF. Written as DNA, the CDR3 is TGTGCCAGCAGCATACAGGGGACGGGCACTGAAGCTTTCTTT.

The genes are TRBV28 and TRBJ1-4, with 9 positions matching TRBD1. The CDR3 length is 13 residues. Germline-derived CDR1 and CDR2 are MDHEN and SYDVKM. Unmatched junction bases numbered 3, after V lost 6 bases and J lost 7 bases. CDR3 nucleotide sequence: TGTGCCAGCAGAACGACAGGGGGTGAAAAACTGTTTTTT. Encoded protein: CASRTTGGEKLFF.

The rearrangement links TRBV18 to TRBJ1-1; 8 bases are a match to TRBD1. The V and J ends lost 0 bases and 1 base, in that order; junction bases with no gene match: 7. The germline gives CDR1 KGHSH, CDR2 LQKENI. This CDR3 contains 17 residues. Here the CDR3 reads CASSPPDRGWTNTEAFF. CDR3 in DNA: TGTGCCAGCTCACCACCTGACAGGGGATGGACGAACACTGAAGCTTTCTTT.

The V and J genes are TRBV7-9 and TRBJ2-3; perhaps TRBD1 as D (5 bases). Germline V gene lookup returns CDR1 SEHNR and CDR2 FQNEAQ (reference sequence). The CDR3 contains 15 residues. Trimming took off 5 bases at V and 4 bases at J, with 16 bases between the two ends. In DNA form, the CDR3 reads TGTGCCAGCAGCCGAACGTCAGGGTTGGCAGATACGCAGTATTTT. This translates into CASSRTSGLADTQYF. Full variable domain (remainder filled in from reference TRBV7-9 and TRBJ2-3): DTGVSQNPRHKITKRGQNVTFRCDPISEHNRLYWYRQTLGQGPEFLTYFQNEAQLEKSRLLSDRFSAERPKGSFSTLEIQRTEQGDSAMYLCASSRTSGLADTQYFGPGTRLTVL.

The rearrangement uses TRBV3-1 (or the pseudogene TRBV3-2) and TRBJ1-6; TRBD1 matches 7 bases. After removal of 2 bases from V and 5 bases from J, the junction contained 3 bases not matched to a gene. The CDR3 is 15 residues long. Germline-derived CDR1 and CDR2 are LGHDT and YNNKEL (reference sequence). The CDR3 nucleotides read TGTGCCAGCAGCCAACTCGACAGGGATAATTCACCCCTCCACTTT. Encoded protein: CASSQLDRDNSPLHF.

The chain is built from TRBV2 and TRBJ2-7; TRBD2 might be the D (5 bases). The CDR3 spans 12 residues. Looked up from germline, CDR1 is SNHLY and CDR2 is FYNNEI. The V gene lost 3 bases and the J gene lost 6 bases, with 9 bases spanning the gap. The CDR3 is CASSETRGEQYF. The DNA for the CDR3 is TGTGCCAGCAGTGAGACTCGGGGCGAGCAGTACTTC.